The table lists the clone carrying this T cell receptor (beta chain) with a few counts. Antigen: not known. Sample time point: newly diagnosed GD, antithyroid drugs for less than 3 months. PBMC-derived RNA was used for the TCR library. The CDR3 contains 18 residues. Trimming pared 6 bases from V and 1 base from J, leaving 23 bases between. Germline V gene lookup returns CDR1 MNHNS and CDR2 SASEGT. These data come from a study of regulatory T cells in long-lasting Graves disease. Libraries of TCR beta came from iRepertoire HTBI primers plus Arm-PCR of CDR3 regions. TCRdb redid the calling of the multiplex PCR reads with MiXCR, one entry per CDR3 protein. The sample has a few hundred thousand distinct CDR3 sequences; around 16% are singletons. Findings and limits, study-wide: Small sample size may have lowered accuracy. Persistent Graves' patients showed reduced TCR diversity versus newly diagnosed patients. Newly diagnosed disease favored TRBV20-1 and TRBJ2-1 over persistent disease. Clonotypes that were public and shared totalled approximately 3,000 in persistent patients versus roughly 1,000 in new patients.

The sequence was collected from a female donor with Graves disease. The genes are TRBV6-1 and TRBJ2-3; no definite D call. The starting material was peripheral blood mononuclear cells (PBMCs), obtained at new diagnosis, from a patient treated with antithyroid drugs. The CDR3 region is CASRGNSPYAPRTDTQYF. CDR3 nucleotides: TGTGCCAGCAGGGGGAACAGTCCATATGCACCCCGCACAGATACGCAGTATTTT.